These 12 T cell receptor beta chains were sequenced from one sample in a study of T-cell memory formation after mild COVID-19. TCRdb called the 5' RACE reads again in MiXCR, with one record for every CDR3 protein. The sample yields some 200,000 distinct CDR3 sequences, 9% to 10% seen once. The specimen sequenced was PBMCs or a T cell subset sorted from them (not recorded which). These receptors were collected from a man younger than 30 who had mild COVID-19 (a few samples of this study predate the infection). Cell type and time point are not known.

The J gene is TRBJ1-1, the V gene TRBV12-3 or TRBV12-4, with D hard to call. CDR3 size: 14 residues. Trimming shortened V by 3 bases and J by 1 base, and 9 bases separated the two germline ends. The DNA of the CDR3 is TGTGCCAGCAGTTTCCGGAGTTCGAACACTGAAGCTTTCTTT. As protein: CASSFRSSNTEAFF.

This clonotype was recorded many times. The CDR3 sequence: CSGAKGARTDTQYF. The DNA for the CDR3 is TGCAGTGGGGCCAAGGGGGCGCGCACAGATACGCAGTATTTT. J is TRBJ2-3 and V is TRBV20-1; TRBD1 matches at 7 bases. This CDR3 spans 14 amino acids. Germline loops: CDR1 DFQATT, CDR2 SNEGSKA (reference sequence). V was clipped by 7 bases and J by 1 base; unmatched bases: 8.

This clonotype has only a few counts. The chain links TRBV29-1 to TRBJ1-5; 7 bases match TRBD1. This CDR3 has 13 amino acids. Per germline, CDR1 SQVTM and CDR2 ANQGSEA. J gave up 0 bases and V 7 bases, and 3 bases lay outside the gene matches. The CDR3 bases are TGCAGCGCCAAGGGGGCTAGCAATCAGCCCCAGCATTTT. Its protein is CSAKGASNQPQHF.

V usage is TRBV12-3 or TRBV12-4 and J usage is TRBJ2-7; D gene uncertain. There are 12 residues in the CDR3. Trimming took 6 bases from V and 6 from J, leaving 12 bases between them. As DNA, the CDR3 is TGTGCCAGCAGAAGTTACCCGGCCGAGCAGTACTTC. Encoded protein: CASRSYPAEQYF.

This clonotype was observed at least ten times. The chain recombines TRBV3-1 with TRBJ2-2, with D possibly matching TRBD1 (6 bases). The CDR3 runs 14 residues. With 3 bases removed from V and 7 bases from J, the gap between germline ends came to 12 bases. Germline CDR1 reads LGHDT; CDR2 reads YNNKEL (reference sequence). The CDR3 nucleotides are TGTGCCAGCAGCCATGGGACAATAGACGGGGAGCTGTTTTTT. Its translation is CASSHGTIDGELFF. The entire variable domain, with the rest obtained from reference TRBV3-1 and TRBJ2-2, is as follows: DTAVSQTPKYLVTQMGNDKSIKCEQNLGHDTMYWYKQDSKKFLKIMFSYNNKELIINETVPNRFSPKSPDKAHLNLHINSLELGDSAVYFCASSHGTIDGELFFGEGSRLTVL.

This clonotype was counted between two and nine times. CDR3 loop: CASSQDKGAQPQHF. The DNA for the CDR3 is TGTGCCAGCAGCCAAGATAAGGGGGCCCAGCCCCAGCATTTT. The rearrangement links TRBV3-2 to TRBJ1-5; the tabulated D call, TRBD1, remains unverified against the DNA. TRBV3-2 is listed as a pseudogene. The CDR3 is 14 residues long.

This clonotype showed up just a few times. The chain has TRBV7-2 and TRBJ1-1; perhaps TRBD1 as D (5 bases). V was trimmed by 6 bases and J by 4 bases, leaving 18 bases between them. The CDR3 has 15 residues. CDR1 and CDR2 from the germline V gene are SGHTA and FQGNSA. The CDR3 sequence: CASSLVGGGATEAFF. The CDR3, as DNA: TGTGCCAGCAGTCTAGTGGGTGGAGGGGCCACTGAAGCTTTCTTT. Supplemented by reference TRBV7-2 and TRBJ1-1, the full variable domain reads GAGVSQSPSNKVTEKGKDVELRCDPISGHTALYWYRQSLGQGLEFLIYFQGNSAPDKSGLPSDRFSAERTGGSVSTLTIQRTQQEDSAVYLCASSLVGGGATEAFFGQGTRLTVV.

This chain connects TRBV9 to TRBJ2-3; 12 nucleotides match TRBD2. From germline, CDR1 is SGDLS and CDR2 YYNGEE. This CDR3 is 16 amino acids long. V lost 3 bases to trimming and J lost 1 base; unmatched junction nucleotides: 3. The CDR3 DNA is TGTGCCAGCAGCGCGACTAGCGGGGGCCGCACAGATACGCAGTATTTT. Translating gives CASSATSGGRTDTQYF.

In this sample, this clonotype turned up a few times. The rearrangement joins TRBV5-1 to TRBJ2-5, with 10 bases that match TRBD2. The CDR3 loop spans 16 amino acids. V was clipped by 2 bases and J by 1 base; unmatched bases: 5. Germline values: CDR1 SGHRS, CDR2 YFSETQ. CDR3 DNA: TGCGCCAGCAGCTTCGGAACTAGCGGGGTCCAAGAGACCCAGTACTTC. Encoded protein: CASSFGTSGVQETQYF.

The J gene is TRBJ2-2, the V gene TRBV4-3; TRBD1 aligns across 7 bases. The CDR3 contains 14 residues. Germline V gene sequence: CDR1 LGHNA, CDR2 YSLEER. Trimming cost V 2 bases and J 6 bases; bases outside gene matches: 3. CDR3 sequence reads: CASSQQTGSGELFF. CDR3 DNA sequence: TGCGCCAGCAGCCAACAGACAGGGTCCGGGGAGCTGTTTTTT.

This clonotype was seen only a few times. The rearrangement uses TRBV3-1 and TRBJ1-2; D perhaps matches TRBD1 (6 bases). Per the germline V gene, CDR1 is LGHDT and CDR2 is YNNKEL (reference sequence). The V and J ends lost 3 bases and 0 bases respectively, with 8 bases between them. The length of the CDR3 is 14 residues. CDR3 bases: TGTGCCAGCAGCCAGCAGGGGTCTAACTATGGCTACACCTTC. Amino acid sequence: CASSQQGSNYGYTF.

Ten or more counts support this clonotype. The J gene is TRBJ1-2, the V gene TRBV5-1, with D possibly matching TRBD1 (6 bases). CDR1 and CDR2 from the germline V gene are SGHRS and YFSETQ. V lost 4 bases and J lost 4, with 29 bases in between. This CDR3 comprises 19 residues. CDR3 DNA: TGCGCCAGCAGCCACGAAACCCAAACAGGGACTGGTGCACTCTATGGCTACACCTTC. This sequence encodes CASSHETQTGTGALYGYTF.